This record concerns one TCR beta chain sequence. Per the original methods: The authors estimated nucleated cell counts from reference gene primer amplification. Method: immunoSEQ multiplex PCR; TCRdb's copy keeps in-frame clones and lacks some. The V and J calls and clone size come from that table; D and trimming were worked out from the DNA. The sample records some 460,000 clones, around 89% being singletons. These data originate in a study of blood T cell repertoires in COVID-19. Study-level information: Some COVID-19 samples were acute and others convalescent; all came from the United States, Italy and Spain. PBMCs, B-cell-depleted T cells, or T cells provided the cDNA or gDNA that made up the material.

Sequenced: peripheral blood. This sequence was found in a woman aged 25 to 39 with acute or convalescent COVID-19.

In DNA, the CDR3 is TGTGCCAGCAGCTCGCCGGGACAGGGGTCCGATGAGCAGTTCTTC. Translated, it gives CASSSPGQGSDEQFF. The chain employs TRBV7-6 and TRBJ2-1; 10 bases are a match to TRBD1. The ends lost 4 bases at V and 8 bases at J; junction bases unmatched: 8. From germline, CDR1 is SGHVS and CDR2 FNYEAQ. The CDR3 extends over 15 amino acids.